This record covers a single TCR beta chain. Time point given: patch test 2, 6 weeks after DPC sensitization. The treatment here: therapeutic diphenylcyclopropenone sensitization with weekly scalp DPC. The data originate from a study of human T cells and chemical hapten exposure. MiXCR, run by TCRdb on the RACE reads, gives a single entry per CDR3 protein. The profile shows fewer than 100,000 distinct CDR3 sequences, 9.3% of them singletons. The TCR originated in a woman in her forties with alopecia areata. Some clones in this sample may be carry-over from other donors' samples. The sequencing here drew on whole blood, taken in connection with sensitization to the hapten diphenylcyclopropenone (DPC).

CDR3 in DNA: TGTGCCAGCAGGTGGACGGTAAACACTGAAGCTTTCTTT. Amino acids: CASRWTVNTEAFF. This chain connects TRBV6-5 to TRBJ1-1, with D hard to call. The V end lost 6 bases, the J end lost 2 bases, and 10 bases lay between the germline ends. Germline CDR1 reads MNHEY; CDR2 reads SVGAGI. CDR3 length: 13 residues.